The 17 T cell receptor beta chains below were found in one sample sequenced in a study of blood T cell repertoires in COVID-19. The protocol was immunoSEQ multiplex PCR, while the TCRdb copy is restricted to in-frame clones and leaves out a portion. This table holds 300,000 to 500,000 clones, nearly 90% found once. Sequences were obtained from PBMCs or T cells enriched from blood (not recorded which). Receptors originate from a woman between 40 and 55 years old with acute COVID-19.

The chain links TRBV18 to TRBJ2-5; D unclear. V lost 4 bases and J lost 3, with 6 bases in between. The germline CDR1 and CDR2 sequences are KGHSH and LQKENI. The CDR3 sequence is 12 residues long. CDR3 loop: CASSQLEETQYF. For the CDR3, the DNA is TGTGCCAGCTCACAGTTAGAAGAGACCCAGTACTTC.

The rearrangement joins TRBV7-8 to TRBJ1-5; a weak D match, TRBD1 (5 bases). Germline CDR1 is SGHVS and CDR2 is FQNEAQ. The CDR3 has 13 amino acids. V was shortened by 5 bases and J by 1 base, with 6 bases between the two germline ends. The CDR3 DNA sequence: TGTGCCAGCAGCCGACAGAGCAATCAGCCCCAGCATTTT. Residues: CASSRQSNQPQHF.

Concerning this clone itself: Additional DNA sequences in this sample encode the identical CDR3. J is TRBJ1-3 and V is TRBV6-5, with D possibly being TRBD1 (5 bases). Looked up from germline, CDR1 is MNHEY and CDR2 is SVGAGI. The CDR3 covers 14 residues. Trimming left V 3 bases short and J 4 bases short, with 10 bases between. Written as DNA, the CDR3 is TGTGCCAGCAGTTATGGGGACTCGGGAAACACCATATATTTT. Translation gives CASSYGDSGNTIYF.

This clone was recorded a few times. V is TRBV30 and J is TRBJ1-4, with 9 bases identical to TRBD1. This CDR3 has 15 residues. Per germline, CDR1 GTSNPN and CDR2 SVGIG (reference sequence). Germline trimming cut 2 bases from V and 8 bases from J; bases unmatched to any gene: 9. CDR3 sequence: CAWSSPTGGREKLFF. CDR3 coding DNA: TGTGCCTGGAGTTCGCCGACAGGGGGGCGAGAAAAACTGTTTTTT.

The chain combines TRBV10-3 with TRBJ1-1; no clear D. The CDR3 is 15 residues long. Germline CDR1 is ENHRY and CDR2 is SYGVKD. Between the trimmed V and J ends, which lost 0 bases and 3 bases, there was a span of 11 bases. For the CDR3, the DNA is TGTGCCATCAGTGAGTCTGAGGGCATCCACACTGAAGCTTTCTTT. This sequence encodes CAISESEGIHTEAFF.

This chain connects TRBV5-1 to TRBJ2-2; TRBD2 matches at 14 bases. CDR1 and CDR2 (germline): SGHRS, YFSETQ. J was trimmed by 7 bases and V by 4 bases; bases with no gene match: 6. The CDR3 totals 16 residues. The CDR3: CASSPTSGGAIGELFF. The CDR3 DNA reads as TGCGCCAGCAGCCCGACTAGCGGGGGGGCCATCGGGGAGCTGTTTTTT.

V is TRBV19 and J is TRBJ1-5, with D perhaps matching TRBD1 (6 bases). The germline V gene encodes CDR1 LNHDA and CDR2 SQIVND (reference sequence). V was pared by 6 bases and J by 5 bases, with 14 bases between. There are 14 residues in the CDR3. This CDR3 is CASRVNRVDQPQHF. DNA for the CDR3: TGTGCCAGTAGGGTCAACAGGGTAGATCAGCCCCAGCATTTT.

The chain uses TRBV20-1 and TRBJ2-7; 9 nucleotides match TRBD2. The V gene's germline CDR1 is DFQATT and CDR2 SNEGSKA (reference sequence). J lost 7 bases, V lost 3 bases, and 13 bases had no gene match. The length of the CDR3 is 15 residues. The CDR3 region has the DNA TGCAGTGCTAGTCGGTTCAGCGGGGGGCCGGGGGAGCAGTACTTC. This sequence encodes CSASRFSGGPGEQYF.

The chain recombines TRBV25-1 with TRBJ2-1, with D possibly TRBD1 on 6 matching bases. V lost 4 bases to trimming and J lost 5 bases, with 18 bases between them. CDR1 and CDR2 (germline): MGHDK, SYGVNS. This CDR3 contains 16 residues. For the CDR3, the DNA is TGTGCCAGCAGTGCATTTAACTCAGGACAGCACAATGAGCAGTTCTTC. Translation: CASSAFNSGQHNEQFF.

This chain joins TRBV6-5 and TRBJ2-3; 11 bases are a match to TRBD1. Germline-derived CDR1 and CDR2 are MNHEY and SVGAGI. The CDR3 has 15 residues. Germline trimming cut 5 bases from V and 5 bases from J; bases unmatched to any gene: 6. The CDR3, as DNA: TGTGCCAGCAGTCTAGGACAGGGGGCCAGAGATACGCAGTATTTT. Its protein is CASSLGQGARDTQYF.

The sample holds a few counts of this clone. J is TRBJ1-5 and V is TRBV15, with D perhaps matching TRBD1 (5 bases). Germline lookup yields CDR1 LNHNV and CDR2 YYDKDF (reference sequence). This CDR3 is built from 16 residues. The germline V and J ends were trimmed by 0 bases and 5 bases, with 14 bases remaining between them. The CDR3 spells CATSRDVTGWYQPQHF. The CDR3 coding sequence is TGTGCCACCAGCAGAGATGTAACAGGATGGTATCAGCCCCAGCATTTT.

V and J are TRBV7-9 and TRBJ2-3; maybe TRBD1 (6 bases). This CDR3 region has 17 residues. CDR1 and CDR2 from the germline V gene are SEHNR and FQNEAQ (reference sequence). V lost 5 bases to trimming and J lost 0 bases, with 18 bases between them. The CDR3 is CASSQNPQGWSTDTQYF. CDR3 DNA sequence: TGTGCCAGCAGCCAAAACCCACAGGGATGGAGCACAGATACGCAGTATTTT. Full variable domain (missing parts from reference TRBV7-9 and TRBJ2-3): DTGVSQNPRHKITKRGQNVTFRCDPISEHNRLYWYRQTLGQGPEFLTYFQNEAQLEKSRLLSDRFSAERPKGSFSTLEIQRTEQGDSAMYLCASSQNPQGWSTDTQYFGPGTRLTVL.

The V call is TRBV5-5, the J call TRBJ2-7; no clear D. This CDR3 spans 15 amino acids. CDR1 is SGHKS and CDR2 is YYEKEE in the germline V gene (reference sequence). V was trimmed by 4 bases and J by 0 bases, leaving 14 bases between them. As DNA, the CDR3 is TGTGCCAGCAGCGTAGCCCCTCGGAGCTCCTACGAGCAGTACTTC. The encoded protein is CASSVAPRSSYEQYF. Full variable domain (remainder filled in from reference TRBV5-5 and TRBJ2-7): DAGVTQSPTHLIKTRGQQVTLRCSPISGHKSVSWYQQVLGQGPQFIFQYYEKEERGRGNFPDRFSARQFPNYSSELNVNALLLGDSALYLCASSVAPRSSYEQYFGPGTRLTVT.

The J gene is TRBJ2-1, the V gene TRBV3-1 (or the pseudogene TRBV3-2); 8 nucleotides line up with TRBD2. This CDR3 region has 15 residues. Per germline, CDR1 LGHDT and CDR2 YNNKEL (reference sequence). The J segment lost 2 bases and the V segment lost 5 bases, leaving 5 bases of the junction unmatched. CDR3 nucleotides: TGTGCCAGCAGCGCGATCGGGGGGGCCTACAATGAGCAGTTCTTC. This gives the protein CASSAIGGAYNEQFF.

V gene TRBV2 combines with J gene TRBJ2-5; 10 nucleotides agree with TRBD2. Germline assignment: CDR1 SNHLY and CDR2 FYNNEI. The V segment lost 0 bases and the J segment 5 bases; nucleotides outside the gene matches: 6. CDR3 length: 16 residues. CDR3 nucleotide sequence: TGTGCCAGCAGTGAAGCCGGAGCGGGGGGGCAGGAGACCCAGTACTTC. Its translation: CASSEAGAGGQETQYF.

V is TRBV21-1 and J is TRBJ1-1. TRBV21-1 is termed a pseudogene. CDR3 length: 15 amino acids. CDR3 in DNA: TGTGCCAGCAGCAAAGAGGAGGAAATGAACACTGAAGCTTTCTTT. It encodes CASSKEEEMNTEAFF.

This clone was found once. J is TRBJ1-2 and V is TRBV6-1; D is uncertain. Trimming removed 0 bases at V and 0 bases at J, with 5 bases between. The CDR3 is made up of 14 amino acids. The V gene's germline CDR1 is MNHNS and CDR2 SASEGT. CDR3 bases: TGTGCCAGCAGTGAAGCGAGAGCTAACTATGGCTACACCTTC. This translates into CASSEARANYGYTF.